This T cell receptor beta chain was identified during a study of cytomegalovirus exposure and HLA in healthy donors. Looking at the study overall: Early release data held tens of millions of unique TCRs from HLA-typed donors.

General observations from the study: It was taken for granted in presence/absence analyses that sequencing depth across donors was roughly uniform.

PCR primers comprised 60 Vbeta and 13 Jbeta primers. Assay used: immunoSEQ multiplex PCR; TCRdb lists only in-frame clones, some missing. This table holds roughly 98,000 clones, about 81% found once. Donors were ostensibly healthy at sampling, although undocumented immune exposures were probable. Germline V lookup: CDR1 SGHRS, CDR2 YFSETQ. The CDR3 runs to 16 residues. For this clone: Its antigen remains unidentified. One junction end disagrees with the germline gene, perhaps due to a read error.

This chain connects TRBV5-1 to TRBJ2-5, with 10 positions matching TRBD1. This receptor was obtained from a man aged 35 to 55 in good health and CMV-seronegative. Sequenced input: PBMCs. CDR3 sequence reads: CASSSTGTGAKEIQYF. The CDR3 DNA is TGCGCCAGCAGCTCCACCGGGACAGGGGCAAAAGAGATCCAGTACTTC.